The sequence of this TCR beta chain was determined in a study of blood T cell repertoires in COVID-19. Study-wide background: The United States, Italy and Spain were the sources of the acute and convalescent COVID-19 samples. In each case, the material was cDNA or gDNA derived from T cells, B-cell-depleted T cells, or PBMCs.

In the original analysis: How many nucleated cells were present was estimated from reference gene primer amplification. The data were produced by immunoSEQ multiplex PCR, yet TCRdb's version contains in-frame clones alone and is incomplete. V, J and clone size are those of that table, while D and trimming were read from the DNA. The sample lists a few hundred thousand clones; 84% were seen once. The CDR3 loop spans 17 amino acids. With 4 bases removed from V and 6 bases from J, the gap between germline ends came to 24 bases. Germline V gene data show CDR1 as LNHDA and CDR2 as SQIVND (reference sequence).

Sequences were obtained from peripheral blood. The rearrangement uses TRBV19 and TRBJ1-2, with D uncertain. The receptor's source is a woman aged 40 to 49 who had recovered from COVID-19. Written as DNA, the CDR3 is TGTGCCAGTAGTACCTACTCGAGCGGGGTTCTTTGGGATGGCTACACCTTC. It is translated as CASSTYSSGVLWDGYTF.